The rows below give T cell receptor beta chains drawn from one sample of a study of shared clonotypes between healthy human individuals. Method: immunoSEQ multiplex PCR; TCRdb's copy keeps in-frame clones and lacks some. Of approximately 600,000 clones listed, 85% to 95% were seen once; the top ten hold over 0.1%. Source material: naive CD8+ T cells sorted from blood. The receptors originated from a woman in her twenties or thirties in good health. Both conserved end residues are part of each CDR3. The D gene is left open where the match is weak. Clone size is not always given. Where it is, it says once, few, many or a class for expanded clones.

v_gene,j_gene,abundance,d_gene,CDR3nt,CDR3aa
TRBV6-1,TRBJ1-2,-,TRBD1,TGTGCCAGCAGTGAAGAGACAGGGCTTTTCTATGGCTACACCTTC,CASSEETGLFYGYTF
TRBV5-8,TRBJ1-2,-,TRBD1,TGTGCCAGCAGCTGGGTTGGCCGGACAGGGATCTATGGCTACACCTTC,CASSWVGRTGIYGYTF
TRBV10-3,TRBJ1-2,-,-,TGTGCCATCAGTGGCTCAGTAGGGGGTGACTATGGCTACACCTTC,CAISGSVGGDYGYTF
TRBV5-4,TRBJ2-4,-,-,TGTGCCAGCAGCTTAGCGGCAGGGATGAGGGACATTCAGTACTTC,CASSLAAGMRDIQYF
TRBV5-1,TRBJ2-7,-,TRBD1,TGCGCCAGCAGCTTGGACAGGGGGCGCTACGAGCAGTACTTC,CASSLDRGRYEQYF
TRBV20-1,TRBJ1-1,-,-,TGCAGTGCTAGCATGACTTGGGATTTCTTT,CSASMTWDFF
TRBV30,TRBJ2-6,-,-,TGTGCCGGGAGCGAAGGCTCTGGGGCCAACGTCCTGACTTTC,CAGSEGSGANVLTF
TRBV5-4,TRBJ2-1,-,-,TGTGCCAGCAGGACAGGAGGCTCCTACAATGAGCAGTTCTTC,CASRTGGSYNEQFF
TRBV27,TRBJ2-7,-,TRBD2,TGTGCCAGCAGTCTAAGCCTAGCGGCCGCCTACGAGCAGTACTTC,CASSLSLAAAYEQYF
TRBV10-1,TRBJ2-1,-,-,TGCGCCAGCTCAAACGACTTGCCCTCCTACAATGAGCAGTTCTTC,CASSNDLPSYNEQFF
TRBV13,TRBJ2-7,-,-,TGTGCCAGCAGCTCCCCTGACAGGTCCCACGAGCAGTACTTC,CASSSPDRSHEQYF
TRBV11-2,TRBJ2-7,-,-,TGTGCCAGCAGCTTAGTGACCGGGGGAACGTACTTC,CASSLVTGGTYF
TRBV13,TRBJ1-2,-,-,TGTGCCAGCAGCTTAGTATTAGGGAACACACATGGCTACACCTTC,CASSLVLGNTHGYTF
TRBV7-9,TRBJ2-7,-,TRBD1,TGTGCCAGCAGCCCGGCTACGACAGGGGTTGACGAGCAGTACTTC,CASSPATTGVDEQYF
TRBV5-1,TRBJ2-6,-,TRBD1,TGCGCCAGCAGCTTAGGTCCGGGACAGCTAACTGGGGCCAACGTCCTGACTTTC,CASSLGPGQLTGANVLTF
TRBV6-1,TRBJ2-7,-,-,TGTGCCAGCAGTGAACTTTCTCAGGGACGGATCTACGAGCAGTACTTC,CASSELSQGRIYEQYF
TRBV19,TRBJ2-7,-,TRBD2,TGTGCCACCCAGTTGACTAGCGGGTCGTACGAGCAGTACTTC,CATQLTSGSYEQYF
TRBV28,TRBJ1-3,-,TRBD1,TGTGCCAGCAGTCCAACCACGGACAGGGTCATCGGAAACACCATATATTTT,CASSPTTDRVIGNTIYF
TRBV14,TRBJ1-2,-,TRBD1,TGTGCCAGCAGCCGCGACAGGGAAGGATTTGGCTATGGCTACACCTTC,CASSRDREGFGYGYTF
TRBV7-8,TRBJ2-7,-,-,TGTGCCAGCAGCTTAGCTAAACGTGGACCCTCCTACGAGCAGTACTTC,CASSLAKRGPSYEQYF
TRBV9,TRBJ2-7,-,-,TGTGCCAGCAGCGCCCCGGACTACCCCTACGAGCAGTACTTC,CASSAPDYPYEQYF
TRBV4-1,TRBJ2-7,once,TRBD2,TGCGCCAGCAGCCAAGCTAGCGGGAGTCTCGACGAGCAGTACTTC,CASSQASGSLDEQYF
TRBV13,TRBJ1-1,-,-,TGTGCCAGCAGCTTTGAGGCCCAGAACACTGAAGCTTTCTTT,CASSFEAQNTEAFF
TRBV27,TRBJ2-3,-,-,TGTGCCAGCAGTCCAACCACAGATACGCAGTATTTT,CASSPTTDTQYF
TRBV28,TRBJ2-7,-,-,TGTGCCAGCAGTCTATCCCGGGCTCCCTACGAGCAGTACTTC,CASSLSRAPYEQYF
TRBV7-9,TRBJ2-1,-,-,TGTGCCAGCAGCTTGGGGGTTAATGAGCAGTTCTTC,CASSLGVNEQFF
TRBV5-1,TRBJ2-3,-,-,TGCGCCAGCAGCTTGGGAAGGGGCGCAGATACGCAGTATTTT,CASSLGRGADTQYF
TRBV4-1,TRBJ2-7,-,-,TGCGCCAGCAGCCAAGATATTGGACAGGGCCTAACTAGCGGAACCTACGAGCAGTACTTC,CASSQDIGQGLTSGTYEQYF
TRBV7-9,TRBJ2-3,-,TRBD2,TGTGCCAGCAGCGATCGACTAGCGGGGACGAGCACAGATACGCAGTATTTT,CASSDRLAGTSTDTQYF
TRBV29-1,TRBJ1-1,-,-,TGCAGCGCCCTTTCGTGGACTGAAGCTTTCTTT,CSALSWTEAFF
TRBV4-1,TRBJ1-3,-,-,TGCGCCAGCAGCCAAGATCCGTATCAGTACGAAAGCTCTGGAAACACCATATATTTT,CASSQDPYQYESSGNTIYF
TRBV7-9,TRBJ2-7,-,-,TGTGCCAGCAGCTCACCGGACGGCTCAATCTACGAGCAGTACTTC,CASSSPDGSIYEQYF
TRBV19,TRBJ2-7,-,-,TGTGCCAGTAGTTTCGGCCCTTCCTACGAGCAGTACTTC,CASSFGPSYEQYF
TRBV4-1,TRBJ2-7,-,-,TGCGCCAGCAGCCAAGATACTTTTGGTGGCTCCTACGAGCAGTACTTC,CASSQDTFGGSYEQYF
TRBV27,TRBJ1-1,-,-,TGTGCCAGCAGTTTGGCTATGAACACTGAAGCTTTCTTT,CASSLAMNTEAFF
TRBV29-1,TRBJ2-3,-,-,TGCAGCGTTGACCATAGCGGAAGCACAGATACGCAGTATTTT,CSVDHSGSTDTQYF
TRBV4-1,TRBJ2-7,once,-,TGCGCCAGCAGCCAAGTCCTCACCTACGAGCAGTACTTC,CASSQVLTYEQYF
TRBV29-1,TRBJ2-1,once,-,TGCAGCGTTGACAGGGGCTACAATGAGCAGTTCTTC,CSVDRGYNEQFF
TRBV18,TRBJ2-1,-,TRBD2,TGTGCCAGCTCACCCATGGGCGGGAGGGACTACAATGAGCAGTTCTTC,CASSPMGGRDYNEQFF
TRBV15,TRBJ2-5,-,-,TGTGCCACCAGCAGTGTGGAGCAAGAGACCCAGTACTTC,CATSSVEQETQYF
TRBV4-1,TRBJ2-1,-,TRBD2,TGCGCCAGCAGCCAAGAGCGCGGGAGTAGTCCCAATGAGCAGTTCTTC,CASSQERGSSPNEQFF
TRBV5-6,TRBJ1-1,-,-,TGTGCCAGCAGCTTGTCGGGGGACACTGAAGCTTTCTTT,CASSLSGDTEAFF
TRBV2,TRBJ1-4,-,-,TGTGCCAGCACGGTCAGAGAAGATCAACGGGATGAAAAACTGTTTTTT,CASTVREDQRDEKLFF
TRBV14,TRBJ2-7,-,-,TGTGCCAGCAGCCAAGAGGGACCGCCGTTCTCCTACGAGCAGTACTTC,CASSQEGPPFSYEQYF
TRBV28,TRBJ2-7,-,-,TGTGCCAGCAGCATTCTGACCGAAGATCCTGCCTACGAGCAGTACTTC,CASSILTEDPAYEQYF
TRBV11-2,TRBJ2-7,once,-,TGTGCCAGCAGTCCGGAGGTTAAGGGGATGCACGAGCAGTACTTC,CASSPEVKGMHEQYF
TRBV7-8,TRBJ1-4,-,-,TGTGCCAGCAGCCTGGCGCTTTATGGGGCTAATGAAAAACTGTTTTTT,CASSLALYGANEKLFF
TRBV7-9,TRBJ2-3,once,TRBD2,TGTGCCAGCAGCTTAGGGCCTAGCGGAGGAGGTGATACGCAGTATTTT,CASSLGPSGGGDTQYF
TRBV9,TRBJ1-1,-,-,TGTGCCAGCAGCGTAGGCGGGCGCACTGAAGCTTTCTTT,CASSVGGRTEAFF
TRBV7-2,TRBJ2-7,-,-,TGTGCCAGCAGCTTAGATCCCACAGTCAACGGCTACGAGCAGTACTTC,CASSLDPTVNGYEQYF
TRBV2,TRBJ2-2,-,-,TGTGCCAGCAGTGAAGCGCTTAGCGGAGCGGCACACGCGAACACCGGGGAGCTGTTTTTT,CASSEALSGAAHANTGELFF
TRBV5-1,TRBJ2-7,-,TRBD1,TGCGCCAGCAGCGGACTGGGGGACAGGGTCAACGAGCAGTACTTC,CASSGLGDRVNEQYF
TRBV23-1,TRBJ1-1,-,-,TGCGCCAGCAGTCAACCTTACCAGGCACGCTTTGTCACTGAAGCTTTCTTT,CASSQPYQARFVTEAFF
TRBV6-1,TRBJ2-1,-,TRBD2,TGTGCCAGCAGTAACGGACTAGCGGGAGGGGAGGAGTTCTTC,CASSNGLAGGEEFF
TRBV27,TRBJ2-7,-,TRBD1,TGTGCCAGCAGTTTTACAGGGGGATCCTACGAGCAGTACTTC,CASSFTGGSYEQYF